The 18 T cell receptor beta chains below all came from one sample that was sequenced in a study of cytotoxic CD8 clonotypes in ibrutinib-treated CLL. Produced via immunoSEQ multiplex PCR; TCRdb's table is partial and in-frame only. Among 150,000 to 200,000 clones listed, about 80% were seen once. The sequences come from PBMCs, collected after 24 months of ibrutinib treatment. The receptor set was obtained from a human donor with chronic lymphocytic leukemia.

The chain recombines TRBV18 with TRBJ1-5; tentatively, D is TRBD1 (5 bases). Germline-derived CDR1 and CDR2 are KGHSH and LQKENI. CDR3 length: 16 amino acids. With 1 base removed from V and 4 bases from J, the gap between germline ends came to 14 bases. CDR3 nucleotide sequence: TGTGCCAGCTCACCACTCCGGCAGGGAGGTAATCAGCCCCAGCATTTT. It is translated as CASSPLRQGGNQPQHF.

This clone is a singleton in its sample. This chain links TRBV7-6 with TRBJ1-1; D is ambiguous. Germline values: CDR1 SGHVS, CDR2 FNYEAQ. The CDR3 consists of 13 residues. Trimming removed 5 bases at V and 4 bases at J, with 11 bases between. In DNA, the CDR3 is TGTGCCAGCAGCCAGAATGGTGCCACTGAAGCTTTCTTT. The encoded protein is CASSQNGATEAFF.

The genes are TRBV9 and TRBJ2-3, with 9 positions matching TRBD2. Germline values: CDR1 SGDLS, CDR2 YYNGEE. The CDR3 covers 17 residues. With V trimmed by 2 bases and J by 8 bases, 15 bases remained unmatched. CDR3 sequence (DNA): TGTGCCAGCAGCGTTGGGCTAGCGGGAACCGGTGGAGGTACGCAGTATTTT. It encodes CASSVGLAGTGGGTQYF.

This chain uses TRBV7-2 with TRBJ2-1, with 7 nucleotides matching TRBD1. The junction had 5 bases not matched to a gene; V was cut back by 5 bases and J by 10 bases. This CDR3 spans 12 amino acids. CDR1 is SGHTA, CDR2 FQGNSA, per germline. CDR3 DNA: TGTGCCAGCAGCCGTACAGGGGTCGAGCAGTTCTTC. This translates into CASSRTGVEQFF.

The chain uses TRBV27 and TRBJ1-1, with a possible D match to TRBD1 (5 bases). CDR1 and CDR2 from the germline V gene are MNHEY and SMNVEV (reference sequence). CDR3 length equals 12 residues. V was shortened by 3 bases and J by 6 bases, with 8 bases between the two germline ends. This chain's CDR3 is CASSFRGSEAFF. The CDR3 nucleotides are TGTGCCAGCAGTTTTAGGGGCTCTGAAGCTTTCTTT.

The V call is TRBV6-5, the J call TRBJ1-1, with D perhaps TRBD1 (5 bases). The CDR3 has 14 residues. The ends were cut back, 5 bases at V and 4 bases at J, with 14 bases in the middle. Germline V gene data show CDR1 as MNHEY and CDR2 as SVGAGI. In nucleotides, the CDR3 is TGTGCCAGCAGTCGGAATACAGGAGGCACTGAAGCTTTCTTT. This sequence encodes CASSRNTGGTEAFF.

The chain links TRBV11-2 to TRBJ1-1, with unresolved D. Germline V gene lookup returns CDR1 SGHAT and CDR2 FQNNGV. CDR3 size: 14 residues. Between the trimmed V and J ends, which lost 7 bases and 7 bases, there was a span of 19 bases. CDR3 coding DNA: TGTGCCAGCACCTCCCCCGAGGCACAGTTTGAAGCTTTCTTT. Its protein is CASTSPEAQFEAFF.

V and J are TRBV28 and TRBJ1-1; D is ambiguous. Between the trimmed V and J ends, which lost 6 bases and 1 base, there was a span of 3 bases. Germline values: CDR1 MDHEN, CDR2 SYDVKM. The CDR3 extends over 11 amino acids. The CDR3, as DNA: TGTGCCAGCAGAGAGAACACTGAAGCTTTCTTT. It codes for CASRENTEAFF.

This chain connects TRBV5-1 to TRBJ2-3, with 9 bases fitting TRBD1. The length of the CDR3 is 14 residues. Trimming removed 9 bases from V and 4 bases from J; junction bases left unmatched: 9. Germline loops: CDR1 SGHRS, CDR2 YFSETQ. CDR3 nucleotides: TGCGCCACCGCCAAAGGACAGGGGTCAGATACGCAGTATTTT. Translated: CATAKGQGSDTQYF.

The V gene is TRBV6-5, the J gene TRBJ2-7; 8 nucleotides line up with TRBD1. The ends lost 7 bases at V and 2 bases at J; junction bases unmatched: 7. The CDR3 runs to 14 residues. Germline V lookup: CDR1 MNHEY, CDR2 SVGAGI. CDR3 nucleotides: TGTGCCAGCACTTCAGGGGACAGGACCTACGAGCAGTACTTC. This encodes CASTSGDRTYEQYF.

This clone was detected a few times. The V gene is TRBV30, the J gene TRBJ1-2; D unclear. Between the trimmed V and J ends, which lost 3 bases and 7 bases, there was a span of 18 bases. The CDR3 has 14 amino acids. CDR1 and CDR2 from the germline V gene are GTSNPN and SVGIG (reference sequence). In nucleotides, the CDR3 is TGTGCCTGGAGCTCGAGGGCAGGACCCTTTGGCTACACCTTC. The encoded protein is CAWSSRAGPFGYTF.

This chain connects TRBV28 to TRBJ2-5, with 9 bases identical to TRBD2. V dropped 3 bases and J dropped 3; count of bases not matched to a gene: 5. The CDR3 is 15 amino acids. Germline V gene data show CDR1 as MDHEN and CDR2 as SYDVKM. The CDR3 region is CASSFAGTSKETQYF. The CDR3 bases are TGTGCCAGCAGTTTCGCGGGGACTAGCAAAGAGACCCAGTACTTC.

The CDR3 region is CATSRGQGASDTQYF. The CDR3 region has the DNA TGTGCCACCAGCAGAGGGCAGGGGGCATCAGATACGCAGTATTTT. V and J are TRBV15 and TRBJ2-3; 8 nucleotides align to TRBD1. CDR3 length: 15 residues. Germline V gene sequence: CDR1 LNHNV, CDR2 YYDKDF (reference sequence). The junction had 4 bases not matched to a gene; V was cut back by 1 base and J by 4 bases.

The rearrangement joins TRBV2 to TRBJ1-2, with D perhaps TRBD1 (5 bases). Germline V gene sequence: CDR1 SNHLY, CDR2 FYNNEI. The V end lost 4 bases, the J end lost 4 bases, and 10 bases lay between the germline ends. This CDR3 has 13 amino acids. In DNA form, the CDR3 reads TGTGCCAGCAGTGTTATACAGGCCTATGGCTACACCTTC. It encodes CASSVIQAYGYTF. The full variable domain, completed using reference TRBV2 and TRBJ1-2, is EPEVTQTPSHQVTQMGQEVILRCVPISNHLYFYWYRQILGQKVEFLVSFYNNEISEKSEIFDDQFSVERPDGSNFTLKIRSTKLEDSAMYFCASSVIQAYGYTFGSGTRLTVV.

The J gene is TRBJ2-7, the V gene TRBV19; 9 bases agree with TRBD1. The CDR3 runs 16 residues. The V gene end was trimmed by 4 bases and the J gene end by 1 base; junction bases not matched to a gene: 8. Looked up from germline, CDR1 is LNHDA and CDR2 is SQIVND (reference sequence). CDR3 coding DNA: TGTGCCAGTAGTACCGCGGGTGGACAGGGGTCCTACGAGCAGTACTTC. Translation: CASSTAGGQGSYEQYF.

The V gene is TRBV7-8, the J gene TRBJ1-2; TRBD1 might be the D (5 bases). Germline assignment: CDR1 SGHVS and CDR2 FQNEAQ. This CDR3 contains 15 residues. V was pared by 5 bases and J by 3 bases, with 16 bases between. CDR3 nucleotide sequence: TGTGCCAGCAGCGTGCTGAGCAGGGAGGACTATGGCTACACCTTC. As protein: CASSVLSREDYGYTF.

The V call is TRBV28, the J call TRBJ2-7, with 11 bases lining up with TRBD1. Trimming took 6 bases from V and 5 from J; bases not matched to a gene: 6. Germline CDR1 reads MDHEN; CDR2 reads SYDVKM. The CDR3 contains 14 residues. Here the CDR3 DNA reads TGTGCCAGCAGGGTCTTGGGACAGGGGGACGAGCAGTACTTC. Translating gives CASRVLGQGDEQYF.

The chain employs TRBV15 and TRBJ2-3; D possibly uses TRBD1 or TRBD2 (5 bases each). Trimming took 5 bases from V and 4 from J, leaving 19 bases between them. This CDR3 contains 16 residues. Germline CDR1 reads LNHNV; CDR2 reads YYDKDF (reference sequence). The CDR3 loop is CATSPGRTGSADTQYF. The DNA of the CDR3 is TGTGCCACCAGCCCGGGACGGACTGGTTCGGCAGATACGCAGTATTTT.